One and the same sample provided the 8 T cell receptor beta chains below, sequenced in a study of response to subunit inactivated influenza vaccine. TCRdb itself ran the RT-PCR reads through MiXCR, one entry per CDR3 protein. Here the sample spans about 500,000 distinct CDR3 sequences, about 15% being singletons. Material: CD4+ T cells sorted from PBMCs, obtained about 23 months after vaccination. The receptor set was obtained from a man aged 50 to 75 who received an inactivated influenza vaccine.

This clonotype was observed many times. V usage is TRBV12-3 or TRBV12-4 and J usage is TRBJ2-7; a possible D gene is TRBD1 (5 bases). The CDR3 consists of 14 residues. V was cut by 2 bases and J by 5 bases, with 13 bases left in between. DNA for the CDR3: TGTGCCAGCAGTTTACCCCAGGGAAGCAACGAGCAGTACTTC. Protein: CASSLPQGSNEQYF.

V gene TRBV12-3 or TRBV12-4 combines with J gene TRBJ2-7, with no clear D. The germline V and J ends were trimmed by 3 bases and 6 bases, with 15 bases remaining between them. The CDR3 loop spans 14 amino acids. CDR3 sequence: CASSFGTASGEQYF. The CDR3 region has the DNA TGTGCCAGCAGTTTTGGAACTGCTTCGGGCGAGCAGTACTTC.

This clonotype has a handful of counts. The chain couples TRBV7-9 to TRBJ1-1, with D perhaps TRBD1 (6 bases). CDR3 size: 13 residues. CDR1 is SEHNR, CDR2 FQNEAQ, per germline (reference sequence). Trimming removed 6 bases at V and 2 bases at J, with 10 bases between. CDR3 in amino acids: CASRTGKNTEAFF. The CDR3 DNA reads TGTGCCAGCAGGACAGGAAAAAACACTGAAGCTTTCTTT. The complete variable domain, with remaining parts taken from reference TRBV7-9 and TRBJ1-1, reads DTGVSQNPRHKITKRGQNVTFRCDPISEHNRLYWYRQTLGQGPEFLTYFQNEAQLEKSRLLSDRFSAERPKGSFSTLEIQRTEQGDSAMYLCASRTGKNTEAFFGQGTRLTVV.

J is TRBJ2-3 and V is TRBV5-5; tentative D call: TRBD1 (5 bases). The germline V gene encodes CDR1 SGHKS and CDR2 YYEKEE (reference sequence). The CDR3 has 16 amino acids. V lost 1 base to trimming and J lost 2 bases, with 14 bases between them. CDR3 DNA sequence: TGTGCCAGCAGCTTGTATTTGGCAGGGATCACAGATACGCAGTATTTT. Translated: CASSLYLAGITDTQYF.

In its sample, this clonotype was seen many times. The V call is TRBV6-1, the J call TRBJ2-5; D gene uncertain. Trimming removed 1 base from V and 4 bases from J, with 4 bases in between. The germline V gene has CDR1 MNHNS and CDR2 SASEGT. The CDR3 is 12 residues long. The CDR3 coding sequence is TGTGCCAGCAGTGAAGTAGGAGAGACCCAGTACTTC. Translating it yields CASSEVGETQYF.

The J gene is TRBJ2-1, the V gene TRBV20-1; 9 nucleotides agree with TRBD2. CDR3 length equals 14 residues. J was trimmed by 7 bases and V by 6 bases; bases with no gene match: 10. CDR1 is DFQATT and CDR2 is SNEGSKA in the germline V gene (reference sequence). Written as DNA, the CDR3 is TGCAGTGCCAAAGGGGCTAGCGGGGCGAATGAGCAGTTCTTC. Translating gives CSAKGASGANEQFF.

This clonotype was seen a few times. CDR3 sequence (DNA): TGTGCCAGCAGCGTAGAAGGGTCCCATAATTCACCCCTCCACTTT. It encodes CASSVEGSHNSPLHF. The J gene is TRBJ1-6, the V gene TRBV9; D not resolved. There are 15 residues in the CDR3. The V gene lost 0 bases and the J gene lost 5 bases, with 9 bases spanning the gap. Germline V lookup: CDR1 SGDLS, CDR2 YYNGEE.

The chain recombines TRBV4-2 with TRBJ1-3; the D is unclear. The CDR3 loop spans 17 amino acids. V was cut by 2 bases and J by 0 bases, with 14 bases left in between. Germline V gives CDR1 LGHNA, CDR2 YNFKEQ. CDR3 coding DNA: TGTGCCAGCAGCCAAAGAAACAAACGCCTCTCTGGAAACACCATATATTTT. It yields the protein CASSQRNKRLSGNTIYF.